This TCR beta chain was found in a study of cytomegalovirus exposure and HLA in healthy donors. 60 Vbeta and 13 Jbeta primers were used in PCR. TCRdb keeps only in-frame clones here, not all; method: immunoSEQ multiplex PCR. The table shows 100,000 to 150,000 clones, with approximately 87% occurring only once. Overall study findings and caveats: CMV serostatus was the only immune exposure information that was available.

Trimming cost V 1 base and J 14 bases, with 14 bases left between them. Per germline, CDR1 SGHVS and CDR2 FQNEAQ. The CDR3 consists of 12 residues. About this clone: The antigen remains undetermined.

Sequenced: PBMCs. The TCR sequence derives from a young man in good health and CMV-seropositive. This sequence joins TRBV7-8 and TRBJ1-2; D gene unclear. CDR3 residues: CASSLGPGGLTF. Written as DNA, the CDR3 is TGTGCCAGCAGCTTAGGGCCCGGCGGCCTTACCTTC.